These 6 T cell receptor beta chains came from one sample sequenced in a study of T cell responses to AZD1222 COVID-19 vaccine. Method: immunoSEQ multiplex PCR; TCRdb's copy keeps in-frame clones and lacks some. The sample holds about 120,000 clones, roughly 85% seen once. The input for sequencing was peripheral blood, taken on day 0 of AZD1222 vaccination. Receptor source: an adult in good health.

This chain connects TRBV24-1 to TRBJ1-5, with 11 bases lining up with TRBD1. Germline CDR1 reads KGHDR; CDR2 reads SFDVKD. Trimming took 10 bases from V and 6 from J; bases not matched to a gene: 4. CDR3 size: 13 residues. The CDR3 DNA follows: TGTGCCACTGCGGACAGGGGGCTTCAGCCCCAGCATTTT. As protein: CATADRGLQPQHF.

CDR3 bases: TGTGCCAGTCTAATCCGAGGACCCCCCTCGTCTCAGCCCCAGCATTTT. As protein: CASLIRGPPSSQPQHF. The rearrangement uses TRBV18 and TRBJ1-5, with D unresolved. CDR1 KGHSH and CDR2 LQKENI come from the germline V gene. Trimming stripped 9 bases from V and 6 bases from J, with 24 bases between. This CDR3 spans 16 amino acids.

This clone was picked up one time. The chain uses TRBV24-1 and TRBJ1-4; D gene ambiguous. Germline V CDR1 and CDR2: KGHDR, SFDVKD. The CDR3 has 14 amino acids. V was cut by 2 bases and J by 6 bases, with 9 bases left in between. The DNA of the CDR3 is TGTGCCACCAGTGATTCGGGGTTGCATGAAAAACTGTTTTTT. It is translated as CATSDSGLHEKLFF.

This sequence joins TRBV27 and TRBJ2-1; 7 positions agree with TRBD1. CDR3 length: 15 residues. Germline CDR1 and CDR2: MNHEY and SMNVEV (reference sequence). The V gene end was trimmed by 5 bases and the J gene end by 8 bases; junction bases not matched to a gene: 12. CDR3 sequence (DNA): TGTGCCAGCAGTCCCCGGGACAGCAGGGTTGATGAGCAGTTCTTC. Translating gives CASSPRDSRVDEQFF.

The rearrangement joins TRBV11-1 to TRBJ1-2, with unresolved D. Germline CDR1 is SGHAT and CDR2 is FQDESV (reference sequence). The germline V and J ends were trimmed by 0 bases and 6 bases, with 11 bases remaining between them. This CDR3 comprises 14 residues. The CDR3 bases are TGTGCCAGCAGCTTAGCGGCGGGAAGTAATGGCTACACCTTC. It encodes CASSLAAGSNGYTF.

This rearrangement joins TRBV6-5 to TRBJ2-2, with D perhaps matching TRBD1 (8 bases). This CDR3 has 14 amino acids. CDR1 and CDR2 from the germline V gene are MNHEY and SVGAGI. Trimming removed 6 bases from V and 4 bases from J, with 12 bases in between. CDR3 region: CASRHRGGTGELFF. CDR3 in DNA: TGTGCCAGCAGGCACAGGGGGGGCACCGGGGAGCTGTTTTTT.